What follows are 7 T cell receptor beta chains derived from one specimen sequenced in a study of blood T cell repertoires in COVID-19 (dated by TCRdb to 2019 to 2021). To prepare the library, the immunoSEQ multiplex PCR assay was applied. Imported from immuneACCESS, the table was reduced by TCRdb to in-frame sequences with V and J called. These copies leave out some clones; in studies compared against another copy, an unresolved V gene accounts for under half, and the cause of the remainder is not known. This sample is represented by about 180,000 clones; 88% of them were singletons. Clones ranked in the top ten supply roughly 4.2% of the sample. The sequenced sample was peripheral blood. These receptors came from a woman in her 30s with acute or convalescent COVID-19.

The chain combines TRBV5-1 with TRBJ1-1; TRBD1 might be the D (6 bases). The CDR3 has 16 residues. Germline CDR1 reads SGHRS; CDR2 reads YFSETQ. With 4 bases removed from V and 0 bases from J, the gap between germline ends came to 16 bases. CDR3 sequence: CASSNFGGALNTEAFF. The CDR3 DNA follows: TGCGCCAGCAGCAATTTCGGGGGGGCTTTGAACACTGAAGCTTTCTTT. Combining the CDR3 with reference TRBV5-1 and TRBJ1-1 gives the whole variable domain KAGVTQTPRYLIKTRGQQVTLSCSPISGHRSVSWYQQTPGQGLQFLFEYFSETQRNKGNFPGRFSGRQFSNSRSEMNVSTLELGDSALYLCASSNFGGALNTEAFFGQGTRLTVV.

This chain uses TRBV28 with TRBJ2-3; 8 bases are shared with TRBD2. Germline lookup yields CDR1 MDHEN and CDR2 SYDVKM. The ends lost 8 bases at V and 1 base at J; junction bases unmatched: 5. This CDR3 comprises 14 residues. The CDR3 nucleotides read TGTGCCAGCGAAATGACTAGCGGCACAGATACGCAGTATTTT. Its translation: CASEMTSGTDTQYF. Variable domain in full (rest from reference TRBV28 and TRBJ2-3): DVKVTQSSRYLVKRTGEKVFLECVQDMDHENMFWYRQDPGLGLRLIYFSYDVKMKEKGDIPEGYSVSREKKERFSLILESASTNQTSMYLCASEMTSGTDTQYFGPGTRLTVL.

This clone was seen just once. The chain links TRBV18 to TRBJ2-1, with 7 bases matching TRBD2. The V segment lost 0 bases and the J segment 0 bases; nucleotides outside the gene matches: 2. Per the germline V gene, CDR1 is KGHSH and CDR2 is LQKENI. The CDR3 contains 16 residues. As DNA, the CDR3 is TGTGCCAGCTCACCACCGGGCGGGAGCTCCTACAATGAGCAGTTCTTC. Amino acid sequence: CASSPPGGSSYNEQFF.

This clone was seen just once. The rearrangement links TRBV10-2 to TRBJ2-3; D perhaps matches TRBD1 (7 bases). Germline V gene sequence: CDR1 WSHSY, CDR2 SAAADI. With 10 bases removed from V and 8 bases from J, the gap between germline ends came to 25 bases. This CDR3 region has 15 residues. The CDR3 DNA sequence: TGCGCCACCCAGGGGGAGGACGTGAGTTTAGGTACGCAGTATTTT. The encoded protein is CATQGEDVSLGTQYF.

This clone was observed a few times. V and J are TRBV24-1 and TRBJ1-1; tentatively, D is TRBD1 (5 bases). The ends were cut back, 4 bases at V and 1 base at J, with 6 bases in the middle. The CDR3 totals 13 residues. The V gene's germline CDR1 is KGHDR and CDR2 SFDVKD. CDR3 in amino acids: CATSDQGNTEAFF. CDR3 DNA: TGTGCCACCAGTGACCAGGGGAACACTGAAGCTTTCTTT.

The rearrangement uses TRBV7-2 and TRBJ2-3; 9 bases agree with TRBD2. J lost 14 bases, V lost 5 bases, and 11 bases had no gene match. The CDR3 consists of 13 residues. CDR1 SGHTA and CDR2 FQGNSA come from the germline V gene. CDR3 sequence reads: CASSPSGLAGVYF. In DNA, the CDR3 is TGTGCCAGCAGCCCCTCAGGATTAGCGGGAGTGTATTTT.

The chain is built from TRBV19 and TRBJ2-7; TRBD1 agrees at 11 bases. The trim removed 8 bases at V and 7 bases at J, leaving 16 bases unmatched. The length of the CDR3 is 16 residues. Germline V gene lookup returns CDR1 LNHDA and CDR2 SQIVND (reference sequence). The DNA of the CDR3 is TGTGCCAGTCACCGATCGTTCGGGACAGGGGGGAAGGAGCAGTACTTC. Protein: CASHRSFGTGGKEQYF.